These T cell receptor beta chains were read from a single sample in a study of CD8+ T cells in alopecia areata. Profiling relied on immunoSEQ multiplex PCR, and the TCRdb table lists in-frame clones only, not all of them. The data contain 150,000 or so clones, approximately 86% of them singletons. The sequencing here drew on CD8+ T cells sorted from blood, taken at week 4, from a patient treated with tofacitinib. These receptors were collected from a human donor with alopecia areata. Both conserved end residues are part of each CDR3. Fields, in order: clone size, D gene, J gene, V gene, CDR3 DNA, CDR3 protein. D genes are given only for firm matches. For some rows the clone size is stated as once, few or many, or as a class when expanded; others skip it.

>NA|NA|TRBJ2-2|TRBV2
TGTGCCAGCATTAAAGGATCTGGGACCGGGGAGCTGTTTTTT
CASIKGSGTGELFF
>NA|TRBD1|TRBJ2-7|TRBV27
TGTGCCAGCAGTTTACCCGGACAGGGTGAGGAGCAGTACTTC
CASSLPGQGEEQYF
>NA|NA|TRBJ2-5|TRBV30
TGTGCCTGGAGCGGGGCTGAGACCCAGTACTTC
CAWSGAETQYF
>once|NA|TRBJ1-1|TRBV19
TGTGCCAGTAGCCTACAGGGAGTGGGCACTGAAGCTTTCTTT
CASSLQGVGTEAFF
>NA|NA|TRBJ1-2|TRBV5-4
TGTGCCAGCAGCTTGGAGCAGGGGACGAACGGTCCACCCTACACCTTC
CASSLEQGTNGPPYTF
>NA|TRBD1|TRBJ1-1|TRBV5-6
TGTGCCAGCAGTCCCGGGACAGGGGATACTGAAGCTTTCTTT
CASSPGTGDTEAFF
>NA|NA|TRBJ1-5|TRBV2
TGTGCCAGCAGCGGGACCGATAGCAATCAGCCCCAGCATTTT
CASSGTDSNQPQHF
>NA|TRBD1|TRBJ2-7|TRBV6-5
TGTGCCAGCAGCACAGGGGCCTACGAGCAGTACTTC
CASSTGAYEQYF
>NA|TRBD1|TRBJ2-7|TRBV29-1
TGCAGCGTGAGGGGACAGGGATTCTACGAGCAGTACTTC
CSVRGQGFYEQYF
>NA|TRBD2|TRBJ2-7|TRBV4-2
TGTGCCAGCAGCCAAGAGGGAGCGGGGGCCTACGAGCAGTACTTC
CASSQEGAGAYEQYF
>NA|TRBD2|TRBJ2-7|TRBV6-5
TGTGCCAGCAGTCGGAGACTAGCGGAGAACTACGAGCAGTACTTC
CASSRRLAENYEQYF
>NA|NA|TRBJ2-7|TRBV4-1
TGCGCCAGCAGCCCCAAAGACCTGGACTCCACCTACGAGCAGTACTTC
CASSPKDLDSTYEQYF
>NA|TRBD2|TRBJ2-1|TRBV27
TGTGCCAGCAGTTTAAGTCTAGCGGGGGGCAATGAGCAGTTCTTC
CASSLSLAGGNEQFF
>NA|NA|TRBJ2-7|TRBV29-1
TGCAGCGGTAGGACACCTGCCTCCTACGAGCAGTACTTC
CSGRTPASYEQYF
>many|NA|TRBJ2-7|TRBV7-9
TGTGCCAGCAGCTTACCCACGGGACGGGAAGACTACGAGCAGTACTTC
CASSLPTGREDYEQYF
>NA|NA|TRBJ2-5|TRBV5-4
TGTGCCAGCAGCTTAGCGCTCGACAAGGTGACCCAGTACTTC
CASSLALDKVTQYF
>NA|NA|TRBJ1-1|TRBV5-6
TGTGCCAGCAGCCCCGGACGTAGCACTGAAGCTTTCTTT
CASSPGRSTEAFF
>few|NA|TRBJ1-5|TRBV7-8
TGTGCCAGCAGCCCTTTCCAAGGGCCATCCCAGCCCCAGCATTTT
CASSPFQGPSQPQHF